This TCR beta chain came from a study of metastatic and nonmetastatic thyroid tumors. Study at large: A comparison of repertoires was made across blood and tumor or nodule tissue from malignant and benign thyroid patients.

TCRdb reanalyzed the PCR reads via MiXCR. The data contain approximately 20,000 clones, approximately 12% of them singletons. From germline, CDR1 is MNHEY and CDR2 SVGEGT. Trimming pared 4 bases from V and 6 bases from J, leaving 13 bases between. This CDR3 is 13 amino acids long. This clone was observed a few times. Antigen: not known. The study, taken as a whole, reports: Across blood and tumor, TCR beta diversity in malignant thyroid tumors was reportedly significantly higher than in benign nodules.

All patients reached thyroid surgery having received no treatment beforehand. The sequenced material came from blood. V and J are TRBV6-2 or TRBV6-3 and TRBJ2-7, with D possibly matching TRBD2 (5 bases). This TCR was recovered from a male donor with papillary thyroid cancer or a benign thyroid nodule (not recorded which). Some clones in this sample may be carry-over from other donors' samples. The CDR3 region has the DNA TGTGCCAGCAGTTGGGCAGAACTAGTCGAGCAGTACTTC. Its translation is CASSWAELVEQYF.